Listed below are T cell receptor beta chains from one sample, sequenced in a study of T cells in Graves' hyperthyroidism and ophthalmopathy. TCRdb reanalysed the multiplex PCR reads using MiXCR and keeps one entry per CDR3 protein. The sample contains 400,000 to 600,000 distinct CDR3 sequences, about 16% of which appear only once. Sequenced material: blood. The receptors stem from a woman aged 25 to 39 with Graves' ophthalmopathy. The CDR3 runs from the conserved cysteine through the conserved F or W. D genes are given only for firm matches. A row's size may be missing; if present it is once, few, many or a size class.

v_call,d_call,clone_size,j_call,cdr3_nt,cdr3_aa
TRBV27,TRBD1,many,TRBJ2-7,TGTGCCAGCGGTAGGACAGGGGGCGTCTACGAGCAGTACTTC,CASGRTGGVYEQYF
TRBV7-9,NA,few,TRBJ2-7,TGTGCCAGCAGCTGGGGGGCCTACTTCCACGAGCAGTACTTC,CASSWGAYFHEQYF
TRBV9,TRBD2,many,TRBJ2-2,TGTGCCAGCAGTCCTAGCGGGATAAGGGGTACCGGGGAGCTGTTTTTT,CASSPSGIRGTGELFF
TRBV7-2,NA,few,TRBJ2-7,TGTGCCAGCAGCTTCGACAGGTCCAGCTCCTACGAGCAGTACTTC,CASSFDRSSSYEQYF
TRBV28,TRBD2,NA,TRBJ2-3,TGTGCCAGCAGTGGGGGGGGAGCGGGAGGGCAAGATACGCAGTATTTT,CASSGGGAGGQDTQYF
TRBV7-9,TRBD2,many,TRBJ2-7,TGTGCCAGCAGGTACGGGGAGGGCCGATACGAGCAGTACTTC,CASRYGEGRYEQYF
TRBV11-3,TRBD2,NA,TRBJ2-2,TGTGCCAGCAGCCGGTTAACTAGCGAGGACGGGGAGCTGTTTTTT,CASSRLTSEDGELFF
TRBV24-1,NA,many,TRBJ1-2,TGTGCCACCAGTGATTTTCGATTGGGCCCTTATGGCTACACCTTC,CATSDFRLGPYGYTF
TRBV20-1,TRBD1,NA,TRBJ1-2,TGCAGTGCTCGACAGGGGGCGAATTACTATGGCTACACCTTC,CSARQGANYYGYTF
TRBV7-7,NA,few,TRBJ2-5,TGTGCCAGCAGCGCAACGACAGGAGGTGGAGAGACCCAGTACTTC,CASSATTGGGETQYF
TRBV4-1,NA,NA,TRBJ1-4,TGCGCCAGCAGCCAAGATTCGGACAGAGGAGAAAAACTGTTTTTT,CASSQDSDRGEKLFF
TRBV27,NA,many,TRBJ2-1,TGTGCCAGCCGCGGCAAAGGAGTTGAGCAGTTCTTC,CASRGKGVEQFF
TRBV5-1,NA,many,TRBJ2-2,TGCGCCAGCAGACCTACTAGCCCCACCGGGGAGCTGTTTTTT,CASRPTSPTGELFF
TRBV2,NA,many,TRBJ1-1,TGTGCCAGCAAAAAGGATCAGGGGACTCCCATGAACACTGAAGCTTTCTTT,CASKKDQGTPMNTEAFF
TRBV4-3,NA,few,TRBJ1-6,TGCGCCAGCAGCCAAGATCGGCATAGGTTGGATTCACCCCTCCACTTT,CASSQDRHRLDSPLHF
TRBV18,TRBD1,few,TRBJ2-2,TGTGCCAGCTCTCGGACAGGCCACCGATTAGCGAACACCGGGGAGCTGTTTTTT,CASSRTGHRLANTGELFF
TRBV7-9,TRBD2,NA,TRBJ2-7,TGTGCCAGCAGCTTGTCTAGCGGGAGCCACGAGCAGTACTTC,CASSLSSGSHEQYF
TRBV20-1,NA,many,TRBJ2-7,TGCAGTGCTAGAGTCCACGAGCAGTACTTC,CSARVHEQYF
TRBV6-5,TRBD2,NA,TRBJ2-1,TGTGCCAGCAGTTACGGCGGGAGGGCTGGGGATGAGCAGTTCTTC,CASSYGGRAGDEQFF
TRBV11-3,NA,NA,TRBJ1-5,TGTGCCAGCAGCTTAGAAAGCCGCGGGGGCGGGCAGCCCCAGCATTTT,CASSLESRGGGQPQHF
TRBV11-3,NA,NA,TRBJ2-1,TGTGCCAGCAGCCTTACTAGCACGTACAATGAGCAGTTCTTC,CASSLTSTYNEQFF
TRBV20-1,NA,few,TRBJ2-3,TGCAGTGGGCAAATCCCAGATACGCAGTATTTT,CSGQIPDTQYF
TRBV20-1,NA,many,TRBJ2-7,TGCAGTGCTAGGGTGCCGGGACGGTCACCCTCCTACGAGCAGTACTTC,CSARVPGRSPSYEQYF
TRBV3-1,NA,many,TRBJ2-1,TGTGCCAGCAGCCACCTCAATGAGCAGTTCTTC,CASSHLNEQFF
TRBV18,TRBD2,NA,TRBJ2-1,TGTGCCAGCTCAGGGGGAGCGGGAGTCGATGAGCAGTTCTTC,CASSGGAGVDEQFF
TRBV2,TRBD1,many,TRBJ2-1,TGTGCCAGTGCCACCGGGACAGTAGACAATGAGCAGTTCTTC,CASATGTVDNEQFF
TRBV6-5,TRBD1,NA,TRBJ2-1,TGTGCCAGCAGTTACTTTCCCCCAGGGACAGGGGGCGTCCATGGCAATGAGCAGTTCTTC,CASSYFPPGTGGVHGNEQFF
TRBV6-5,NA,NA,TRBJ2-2,TGTGCCAGCAGTTTATACCCCACCGGGGAGCTGTTTTTT,CASSLYPTGELFF
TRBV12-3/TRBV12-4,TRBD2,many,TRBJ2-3,TGTGCCAGCAGGCGACTAGCGGGAGAGCTTTCTAGCACAGATACGCAGTATTTT,CASRRLAGELSSTDTQYF
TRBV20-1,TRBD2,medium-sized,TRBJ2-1,TGCAGTGCTCAGTCGACTAGCGGGAATGGTGAGCAGTTCTTC,CSAQSTSGNGEQFF
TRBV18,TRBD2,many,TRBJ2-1,TGTGCCAGCTCACCACCTGGACTAGCGGGAGGTCGTGAGCAGTTCTTC,CASSPPGLAGGREQFF
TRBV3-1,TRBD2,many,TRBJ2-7,TGTGCCAGCAGCCAGCGGGAGGCCTACGAGCAGTACTTC,CASSQREAYEQYF
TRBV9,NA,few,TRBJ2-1,TGTGCCAGCAGCGTTCAACAGTCGCCTAATGAGCAGTTCTTC,CASSVQQSPNEQFF
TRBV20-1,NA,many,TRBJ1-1,TGCAGTGCTAGATCCCAGGACGGTCAGCAGTCTTTCTTT,CSARSQDGQQSFF
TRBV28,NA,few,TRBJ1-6,TGTGCCAGCAGCCCTGTACGGGCAGCCTATAATTCACCCCTCCACTTT,CASSPVRAAYNSPLHF
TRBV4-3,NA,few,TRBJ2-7,TGCGCCAGCAGCCAAGAAAGGGGGACACCCTACGAGCAGTACTTC,CASSQERGTPYEQYF
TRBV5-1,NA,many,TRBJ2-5,TGCGCCAGCAGCCCAAACGAGGGCGAAGAGACCCAGTACTTC,CASSPNEGEETQYF
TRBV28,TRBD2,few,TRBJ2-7,TGTGCCAGCAGTCCGGGACTAGCGGGAGGGAGGCTCGAGCAGTACTTC,CASSPGLAGGRLEQYF
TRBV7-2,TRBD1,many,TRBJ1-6,TGTGCCGGACGACAGGGGTATAATTCACCCCTCCACTTT,CAGRQGYNSPLHF
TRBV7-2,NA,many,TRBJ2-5,TGTGCCAGCAGCTTAGAGGACAATGATGAAGAGACCCAGTACTTC,CASSLEDNDEETQYF
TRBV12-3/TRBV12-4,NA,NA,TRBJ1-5,TGTGCCAGCAGCCACAGGGCGGATCAGCCCCGGCATTTT,CASSHRADQPRHF
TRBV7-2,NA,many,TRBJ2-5,TGTGCCAGCAGCCCGAGAACCGGGACACACCAAGAGACCCAGTACTTC,CASSPRTGTHQETQYF
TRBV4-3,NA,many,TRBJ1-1,TGCGCCAGCAGCCAAGGAACCACTGAAGCTTTCTTT,CASSQGTTEAFF
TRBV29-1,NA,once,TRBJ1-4,TGCAGCGTTGAGTACGTGACTTCTAATGAAAAACTGTTTTTT,CSVEYVTSNEKLFF
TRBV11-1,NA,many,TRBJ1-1,TGTGCCAGCAGCCCAAGGACAGCGAACACTGAAGCTTTCTTT,CASSPRTANTEAFF
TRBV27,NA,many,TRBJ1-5,TGTGCCAGCACCCAAACAGGGTTCAGCAATCAGCCCCAGCATTTT,CASTQTGFSNQPQHF
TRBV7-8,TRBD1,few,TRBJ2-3,TGTGCCAGCACCCCGGGACAGGGGTACGATACGCAGTATTTT,CASTPGQGYDTQYF
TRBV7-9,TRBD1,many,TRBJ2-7,TGTGCCAGCAGCCCAGGGACAGGGTGGGACGAGCAGTACTTC,CASSPGTGWDEQYF
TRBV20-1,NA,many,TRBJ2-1,TGCAGTGCTACGGAGAGCAGAATCAATGAGCAGTTCTTC,CSATESRINEQFF
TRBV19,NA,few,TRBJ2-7,TGTGCCAGTAGTATCACCTTAGTGGACGAGCAGTACTTC,CASSITLVDEQYF
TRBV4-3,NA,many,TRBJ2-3,TGCGCCAGCGCCGTCTTGTGGGGGACTCCCACAGATACGCAGTATTTT,CASAVLWGTPTDTQYF
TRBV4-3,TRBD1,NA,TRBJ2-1,TGCGCCAGCAGCCAAGATCCCGGTAAGACAGGGGGCACCAATGAGCAGTTCTTC,CASSQDPGKTGGTNEQFF
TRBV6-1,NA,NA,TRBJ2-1,TGTGCCAGCAGTGAAGTTAGGTTTGATGAGCAGTTCTTC,CASSEVRFDEQFF
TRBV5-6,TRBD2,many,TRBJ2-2,TGTGCCAGCAGCTTTGGCGGGAGGATGAACACCGGGGAGCTGTTTTTT,CASSFGGRMNTGELFF
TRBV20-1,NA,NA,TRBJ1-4,TGCAGTGCTATACAGGGTAATTCGGAAAAACTGTTTTTT,CSAIQGNSEKLFF
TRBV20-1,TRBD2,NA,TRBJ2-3,TGCAGTGCCCTAGCGGCGCGCACAGATACGCAGTATTTT,CSALAARTDTQYF
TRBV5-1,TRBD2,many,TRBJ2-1,TGCGCCAGCAGCTTGGTAGTAGCGGGAAACAATGAGCAGTTCTTC,CASSLVVAGNNEQFF
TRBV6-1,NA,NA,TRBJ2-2,TGTGCCAGCAGGTTGGTGATCGCGAACACCGGGGAGCTGTTTTTT,CASRLVIANTGELFF
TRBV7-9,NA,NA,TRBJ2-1,TGTGCCAGCAGCCCCGGACTGAGGGTGCAGTTCTTC,CASSPGLRVQFF